This passage covers 12 T cell receptor beta chains from one sample sequenced in a study of HIV-infected patients and healthy controls. The repertoire came from unfractionated whole blood and reflected all unsorted peripheral T cells. cDNA was made from roughly 500 ng RNA using alpha and beta constant primers. Each of the alpha and beta chains got its own library through chain-specific third strand synthesis with indices. TCRdb called the 5' RACE reads again in MiXCR, with one record for every CDR3 protein. The sample gives 18,000 or so distinct CDR3 sequences, approximately 9.5% of which show up once; roughly 7.1% is in the top ten. The material sequenced was blood. The origin of the receptors is an adult in good health.

This clonotype was observed at least ten times. The chain carries TRBV5-7 and TRBJ1-5, with TRBD1 matching 9 bases. TRBV5-7 is assigned to the ORF class and has an uncertain function. V shed 3 bases and J 5 bases; nucleotides not matched to a gene: 3. This CDR3 contains 14 residues. This CDR3 is CASSSDRGDQPQHF. The CDR3 DNA sequence: TGTGCCAGCAGCTCAGACAGGGGGGATCAGCCCCAGCATTTT.

This clonotype appeared many times. The chain uses TRBV6-5 and TRBJ2-2; 7 nucleotides align to TRBD1. The germline CDR1 and CDR2 sequences are MNHEY and SVGAGI. The CDR3 totals 12 residues. The J segment lost 6 bases and the V segment lost 10 bases, leaving 5 bases of the junction unmatched. The CDR3 sequence: CAIQGVAGELFF. CDR3 coding DNA: TGTGCCATCCAGGGGGTGGCCGGGGAGCTGTTTTTT.

This clonotype came up a few times. The chain carries TRBV6-1 and TRBJ2-1; unclear D gene. The CDR3 is made up of 11 amino acids. Germline-derived CDR1 and CDR2 are MNHNS and SASEGT. V was clipped by 4 bases and J by 11 bases, with 9 bases between them. The CDR3 here is CASSVDVKQFF. In DNA form, the CDR3 reads TGTGCCAGCAGTGTAGACGTAAAGCAGTTCTTC.

In its sample, this clonotype was seen many times. Written as DNA, the CDR3 is TGTGCCAGCAGTTACCCTCACGGGGCCTACAATGAGCAGTTCTTC. As protein: CASSYPHGAYNEQFF. This chain connects TRBV6-6 to TRBJ2-1, with D possibly TRBD2 on 5 matching bases. The CDR3 is 15 residues long. V dropped 2 bases and J dropped 2 bases, with 10 bases sitting between them. CDR1 is MNHNY and CDR2 is SVGAGI in the germline V gene (reference sequence).

The chain uses TRBV10-2 and TRBJ1-5; TRBD1 agrees at 10 bases. V was clipped by 9 bases and J by 7 bases; unmatched bases: 6. The CDR3 loop spans 13 amino acids. The germline CDR1 and CDR2 sequences are WSHSY and SAAADI. CDR3 in amino acids: CASSTGGEQPQHF. In DNA, the CDR3 is TGCGCCAGTTCGACAGGGGGCGAACAGCCCCAGCATTTT.

Within the sample, this clonotype is medium-sized. The chain has TRBV3-1 and TRBJ1-1; weak D call: TRBD1 (5 bases). V was pared by 4 bases and J by 6 bases, with 15 bases between. The CDR3 totals 14 residues. From germline, CDR1 is LGHDT and CDR2 YNNKEL (reference sequence). The CDR3 protein is CASSPPLRGPEAFF. CDR3 DNA: TGTGCCAGCAGCCCCCCTCTAAGGGGCCCTGAAGCTTTCTTT.

Many counts were recorded for this clonotype. The CDR3 DNA reads TGTGCCAGCAGCCCGGGACACTCCTACAATGAGCAGTTCTTC. Protein: CASSPGHSYNEQFF. The V and J genes are TRBV4-2 and TRBJ2-1; D might be TRBD1 (6 bases). The ends were cut back, 4 bases at V and 0 bases at J, with 7 bases in the middle. This CDR3 spans 14 amino acids. Per germline, CDR1 LGHNA and CDR2 YNFKEQ.

This clonotype appeared many times. V usage is TRBV11-2 and J usage is TRBJ2-3; possible D gene TRBD2, 6 bases. The CDR3 is 14 residues long. The germline gives CDR1 SGHAT, CDR2 FQNNGV. V was cut by 7 bases and J by 6 bases, with 17 bases left in between. This CDR3 reads CASTPPGTLDTQYF. CDR3 bases: TGTGCCAGCACCCCTCCCGGGACTTTGGATACGCAGTATTTT. Full variable domain (outside the CDR3, taken from reference TRBV11-2 and TRBJ2-3): EAGVAQSPRYKIIEKRQSVAFWCNPISGHATLYWYQQILGQGPKLLIQFQNNGVVDDSQLPKDRFSAERLKGVDSTLKIQPAKLEDSAVYLCASTPPGTLDTQYFGPGTRLTVL.

This chain links TRBV11-1 with TRBJ2-5, with a weak D call TRBD2 (6 bases). The CDR3 contains 14 residues. Looked up from germline, CDR1 is SGHAT and CDR2 is FQDESV (reference sequence). V shed 6 bases and J shed 5 bases, with 16 bases lying between them. The DNA of the CDR3 is TGTGCCAGCAGTTTCCGACTAGACGCGGAGACCCAGTACTTC. Translated: CASSFRLDAETQYF.

This chain links TRBV6-1 with TRBJ2-3; D not certain. The CDR3 loop spans 14 amino acids. The V end lost 2 bases, the J end lost 5 bases, and 11 bases lay between the germline ends. The V gene's germline CDR1 is MNHNS and CDR2 SASEGT. CDR3 amino acids: CASSEKGRQDTQYF. CDR3 nucleotides: TGTGCCAGCAGTGAAAAGGGTAGACAAGATACGCAGTATTTT.

This clonotype was counted ten times or more. The V call is TRBV6-5, the J call TRBJ1-2; D gene uncertain. Trimming cost V 0 bases and J 1 base, with 18 bases left between them. The CDR3 is made up of 18 amino acids. Germline V gene data show CDR1 as MNHEY and CDR2 as SVGAGI. The CDR3, as DNA: TGTGCCAGCAGTTACTCGAAAACCGGTGGTCAGAATAACTATGGCTACACCTTC. Translated, it gives CASSYSKTGGQNNYGYTF.

This clonotype was detected many times. This chain joins TRBV29-1 and TRBJ2-1; 9 bases are shared with TRBD2. V shed 6 bases and J 4 bases; nucleotides not matched to a gene: 16. CDR3 length equals 17 residues. CDR1 and CDR2 from the germline V gene are SQVTM and ANQGSEA. The chain's CDR3 is CSVTGLAGSPGYNEQFF. DNA for the CDR3: TGCAGCGTGACGGGACTAGCAGGGTCCCCCGGGTACAATGAGCAGTTCTTC.